This TCR beta chain was documented in a study of T-cell memory formation after mild COVID-19. Of note for this clonotype: Antigen: not known.

5'RACE with constant-segment primers yielded barcoded, UMI-tagged TCR alpha and TCR beta cDNA libraries. MiXCR was run by TCRdb on the 5' RACE reads, yielding one entry per CDR3 protein. In the table there are about 400,000 distinct CDR3 sequences, more than 20% of which are singletons. Trimming shortened V by 7 bases and J by 3 bases, and 21 bases separated the two germline ends. The CDR3 is made up of 16 amino acids. Germline V gene sequence: CDR1 LNHNV, CDR2 YYDKDF (reference sequence). Findings and caveats of the study: Some responding clones appeared in pre-infection memory, suggesting cross-reactive memory joined. Contracting clones localized mainly to CM and EM when CD4+ and mainly to EMRA when CD8+. Clonal second-wave expansions that peaked on day 37 had unconfirmed SARS-CoV-2 specificity.

Input material: PBMCs or a T cell subset sorted from them (not recorded which). This chain uses TRBV15 with TRBJ2-5; unclear D gene. This sequence was found in an adult woman who had mild COVID-19 (a few samples of this study predate the infection). Cell type and time point are not known. CDR3 in DNA: TGTGCCACCAATTTGGTACCGGCCGGTCTAAAAGAGACCCAGTACTTC. It is translated as CATNLVPAGLKETQYF.